This TCR beta chain emerged from a study of blood T cell repertoires in COVID-19. About the research overall: Researchers got acute and convalescent COVID-19 samples from the United States, Italy and Spain. The cDNA or gDNA used as material had been derived from T cells, B-cell-depleted T cells, or PBMCs.

Original processing methods: Amplification with reference gene primers provided the estimates of nucleated cell counts. Assay used: immunoSEQ multiplex PCR; TCRdb lists only in-frame clones, some missing. The D gene and trimming were derived from the DNA, and the V and J assignments and clone size from that table. Among 200,000 to 300,000 clones, approximately 82% were seen once, and the ten largest hold under 2%. V was trimmed by 4 bases and J by 0 bases, leaving 10 bases between them. The CDR3 has 14 amino acids. Germline assignment: CDR1 SGHRS and CDR2 YFSETQ. This sequence originates from a woman of 80 years or more with acute or convalescent COVID-19. Sequencing was done on a sample of peripheral blood. V is TRBV5-1 and J is TRBJ1-2, with a possible D match to TRBD1 (6 bases). The CDR3 bases are TGCGCCAGCAGCGTGACAGGTCCTAACTATGGCTACACCTTC. Its translation is CASSVTGPNYGYTF.